What follows are 19 T cell receptor beta chains derived from one specimen sequenced in a study of CD8 T cells in ankylosing spondylitis. Whole-study results and caveats: What seemed typical of ankylosing spondylitis blood was a TCR beta motif built from 8 or 9 highly homologous variants.

These receptors are not linked to any known antigen. TCRdb independently ran MiXCR on the 5' RACE reads; one entry per CDR3 protein. Counted here are 800,000 to 900,000 distinct CDR3 sequences, about 11% occurring once; the ten biggest clones make up about 0.5%. Sequencing was done on a sample of blood, either unsorted or a sorted T cell fraction (not recorded which). The receptors were sampled from a male donor with ankylosing spondylitis.

This clonotype came up many times. The chain carries TRBV7-8 and TRBJ1-3, with D unclear. Germline assignment: CDR1 SGHVS and CDR2 FQNEAQ. The CDR3 has 17 residues. Trimming removed 2 bases at V and 4 bases at J, with 18 bases between. The CDR3 DNA reads as TGTGCCAGCAGCTTAAGATCCGGCAGCGGTTTCGGAAACACCATATATTTT. This sequence encodes CASSLRSGSGFGNTIYF.

V usage is TRBV7-2 and J usage is TRBJ2-7; D is uncertain. The V and J ends lost 5 bases and 0 bases respectively, with 14 bases between them. This CDR3 region has 15 residues. Germline assignment: CDR1 SGHTA and CDR2 FQGNSA. CDR3 coding DNA: TGTGCCAGCAGCCTATACGGTGGTGGCTCCTACGAGCAGTACTTC. Translated: CASSLYGGGSYEQYF.

Concerning this clonotype: An end of the junction differs from the germline gene, which may be a read error. The chain has TRBV5-5 and TRBJ2-7; TRBD2 matches at 7 bases. The CDR3 is 12 residues long. Germline V lookup: CDR1 SGHKS, CDR2 YYEKEE (reference sequence). CDR3 region: CASGLRTGREYF. The DNA for the CDR3 is TGTGCCAGCGGCTTAAGGACGGGGAGGGAGTACTTC.

The genes are TRBV6-5 and TRBJ1-2; a weak D match, TRBD1 (5 bases). This CDR3 region has 15 residues. Per the germline V gene, CDR1 is MNHEY and CDR2 is SVGAGI. Trimming shortened V by 2 bases and J by 6 bases, and 16 bases separated the two germline ends. The CDR3 sequence is CASSYVRGLGNGYTF. The CDR3 nucleotides read TGTGCCAGCAGTTACGTACGGGGGTTGGGGAATGGCTACACCTTC.

V usage is TRBV7-2 and J usage is TRBJ2-3; D is unclear. Germline loops: CDR1 SGHTA, CDR2 FQGNSA. This CDR3 is 15 amino acids long. Trimming cost V 0 bases and J 6 bases, with 13 bases left between them. The CDR3, as DNA: TGTGCCAGCAGCTTAGCTCTTCCGGGCATCGATACGCAGTATTTT. It translates to CASSLALPGIDTQYF.

This sequence joins TRBV10-3 and TRBJ1-6; no reliable D call. CDR1 and CDR2 (germline): ENHRY, SYGVKD. V gave up 7 bases and J gave up 4 bases, with 11 bases separating them. The CDR3 spans 14 residues. CDR3 amino acids: CAIKAANYNSPLHF. DNA of the CDR3: TGTGCCATCAAGGCCGCCAATTATAATTCACCCCTCCACTTT.

The sample holds a few counts of this clonotype. V usage is TRBV7-2 and J usage is TRBJ2-7; 7 bases line up with TRBD2. There are 15 residues in the CDR3. Germline V gives CDR1 SGHTA, CDR2 FQGNSA. V lost 2 bases, J lost 4 bases, and 8 bases stayed unmatched. The CDR3: CASSLQDGGWYEQYF. The CDR3 DNA reads TGTGCCAGCAGCTTACAAGACGGGGGGTGGTACGAGCAGTACTTC.

Only a few counts were recorded for this clonotype. The chain links TRBV6-5 to TRBJ2-7; 8 nucleotides line up with TRBD2. This CDR3 has 16 amino acids. CDR1 is MNHEY and CDR2 is SVGAGI in the germline V gene. V lost 2 bases to trimming and J lost 1 base; unmatched junction nucleotides: 7. The CDR3 here is CASSYRGSGISYEQYF. DNA of the CDR3: TGTGCCAGCAGTTACAGGGGTAGCGGGATTTCCTACGAGCAGTACTTC.

This clonotype was counted only a few times. V and J are TRBV7-9 and TRBJ1-6; D ambiguous. Germline V gene sequence: CDR1 SEHNR, CDR2 FQNEAQ (reference sequence). V was pared by 5 bases and J by 9 bases, with 14 bases between. CDR3 length: 14 residues. CDR3 amino acids: CASSLNSNRSPLHF. The CDR3 nucleotides are TGTGCCAGCAGCCTAAACAGTAACCGTTCACCCCTCCACTTT.

The V and J genes are TRBV10-3 and TRBJ2-5, with D perhaps given as TRBD1 or TRBD2 (5 bases each). The CDR3 has 11 residues. Germline V gene data show CDR1 as ENHRY and CDR2 as SYGVKD. V lost 8 bases to trimming and J lost 5 bases, with 9 bases between them. As DNA, the CDR3 is TGTGCCATCTCCGGGGCGGAGACCCAGTACTTC. This gives the protein CAISGAETQYF.

The rearrangement links TRBV30 to TRBJ2-2, with 16 bases identical to TRBD2. The germline gives CDR1 GTSNPN, CDR2 SVGIG (reference sequence). The CDR3 sequence is 18 residues long. V gave up 5 bases and J gave up 6 bases; unmatched junction bases: 12. CDR3 in amino acids: CAWGHIRGTSGRAGELFF. Written as DNA, the CDR3 is TGTGCCTGGGGCCACATCAGAGGGACTAGCGGGAGGGCCGGGGAGCTGTTTTTT.

Ten or more counts support this clonotype. This chain uses TRBV29-1 with TRBJ2-1; D not resolved. Trimming shortened V by 4 bases and J by 4 bases, and 20 bases separated the two germline ends. Germline CDR1 is SQVTM and CDR2 is ANQGSEA. The CDR3 consists of 16 residues. The CDR3 DNA sequence: TGCAGCGTTGCCAACGCGTTGGAACGGCTTTACAATGAGCAGTTCTTC. Protein sequence: CSVANALERLYNEQFF.

This clonotype was seen only a few times. The chain couples TRBV20-1 to TRBJ1-2; 8 positions match TRBD1. This CDR3 spans 14 amino acids. V was clipped by 5 bases and J by 3 bases; unmatched bases: 8. Germline V gene sequence: CDR1 DFQATT, CDR2 SNEGSKA (reference sequence). CDR3 in DNA: TGCAGTGCTCGGGGACAGGTTATAGACTATGGCTACACCTTC. Its protein is CSARGQVIDYGYTF.

J is TRBJ1-2 and V is TRBV9; no clear D gene. V was clipped by 0 bases and J by 2 bases, with 8 bases between them. CDR1 is SGDLS, CDR2 YYNGEE, per germline. The CDR3 is 14 residues long. Written as DNA, the CDR3 is TGTGCCAGCAGCGTAGAACAGCACAACTATGGCTACACCTTC. This encodes CASSVEQHNYGYTF.

This clonotype has at least ten counts. The gene calls are TRBV12-3 or TRBV12-4 and TRBJ1-2; unclear D gene. Trimming took off 5 bases at V and 8 bases at J, with 18 bases between the two ends. This CDR3 comprises 14 residues. The CDR3 DNA is TGTGCCAGCAGTACCCGCCGGGCCAACATGGGCTACACCTTC. It codes for CASSTRRANMGYTF.

With regard to this clonotype: A much larger clone differs from this one at a single base, so this may be a read error. The V call is TRBV5-5, the J call TRBJ1-5; D gene ambiguous. This CDR3 is 13 amino acids long. Germline V gene data show CDR1 as SGHKS and CDR2 as YYEKEE (reference sequence). Written as DNA, the CDR3 is TGTCCCAGCAGCTTATTATTGGATCAGCCCCAGCATTTT. Its translation: CPSSLLLDQPQHF. The whole variable domain, filled in from reference TRBV5-5 and TRBJ1-5, reads DAGVTQSPTHLIKTRGQQVTLRCSPISGHKSVSWYQQVLGQGPQFIFQYYEKEERGRGNFPDRFSARQFPNYSSELNVNALLLGDSALYLCPSSLLLDQPQHFGDGTRLSIL.

This clonotype was seen a handful of times. This chain uses TRBV12-2 with TRBJ2-3; the tabulated D call, TRBD2, remains unverified against the DNA. TRBV12-2 is an annotated pseudogene. The CDR3 totals 16 residues. The CDR3 here is CASRSTRIRDTDTQYF. The CDR3 bases are TGTGCAAGTCGGTCCACTAGGATAAGGGACACAGATACGCAGTATTTT.

This clonotype has just a few counts. At one end the junction does not follow the germline gene, possibly because of a read error. The CDR3 DNA follows: TGTGCCAGCTCACCATTGAGGTCTGGCGCGGGTATGAAGACTGAAGCTTTCTTT. Translated, it gives CASSPLRSGAGMKTEAFF. The J gene is TRBJ1-1, the V gene TRBV18, with unresolved D. The length of the CDR3 is 18 residues. Looked up from germline, CDR1 is KGHSH and CDR2 is LQKENI.

This clonotype has a handful of counts. The rearrangement uses TRBV5-4 and TRBJ2-7; possible D gene TRBD2, 5 bases. This CDR3 has 13 amino acids. The V end was cut by 0 bases, the J end by 5 bases, with 9 bases between. Germline V gene data show CDR1 as SGHNT and CDR2 as YYREEE (reference sequence). The CDR3 is CASSLAARDEQYF. The CDR3 bases are TGTGCCAGCAGCTTGGCCGCGAGGGACGAGCAGTACTTC.